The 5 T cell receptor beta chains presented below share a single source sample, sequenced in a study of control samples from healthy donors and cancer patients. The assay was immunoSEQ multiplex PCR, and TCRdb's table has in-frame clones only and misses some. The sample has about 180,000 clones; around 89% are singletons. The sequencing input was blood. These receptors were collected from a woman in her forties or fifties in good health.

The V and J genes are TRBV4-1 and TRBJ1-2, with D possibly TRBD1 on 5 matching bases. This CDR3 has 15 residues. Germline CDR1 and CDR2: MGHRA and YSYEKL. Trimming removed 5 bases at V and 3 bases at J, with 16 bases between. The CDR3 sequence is CASSGGPSGHYGYTF. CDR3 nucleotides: TGCGCCAGCAGCGGGGGACCGTCCGGACACTATGGCTACACCTTC.

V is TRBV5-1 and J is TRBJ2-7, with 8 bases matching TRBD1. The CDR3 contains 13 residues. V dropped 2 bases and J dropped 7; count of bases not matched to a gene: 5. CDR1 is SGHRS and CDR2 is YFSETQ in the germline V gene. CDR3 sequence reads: CASSFGQGGEQYF. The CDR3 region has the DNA TGCGCCAGCAGCTTTGGACAGGGTGGAGAGCAGTACTTC. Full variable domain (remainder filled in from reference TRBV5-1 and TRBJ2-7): KAGVTQTPRYLIKTRGQQVTLSCSPISGHRSVSWYQQTPGQGLQFLFEYFSETQRNKGNFPGRFSGRQFSNSRSEMNVSTLELGDSALYLCASSFGQGGEQYFGPGTRLTVT.

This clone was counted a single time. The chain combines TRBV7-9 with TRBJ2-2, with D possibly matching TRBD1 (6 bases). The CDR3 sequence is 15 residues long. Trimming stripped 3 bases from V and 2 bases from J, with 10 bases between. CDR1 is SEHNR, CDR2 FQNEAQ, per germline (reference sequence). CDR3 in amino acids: CASSLDSPNTGELFF. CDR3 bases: TGTGCCAGCAGCTTGGACAGCCCCAACACCGGGGAGCTGTTTTTT.

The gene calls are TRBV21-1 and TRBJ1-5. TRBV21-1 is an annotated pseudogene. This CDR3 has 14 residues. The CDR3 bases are TGTGCCAGCAGCAAATTCGGTTGTGATCAGCCCCAGCATTTT. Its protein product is CASSKFGCDQPQHF.

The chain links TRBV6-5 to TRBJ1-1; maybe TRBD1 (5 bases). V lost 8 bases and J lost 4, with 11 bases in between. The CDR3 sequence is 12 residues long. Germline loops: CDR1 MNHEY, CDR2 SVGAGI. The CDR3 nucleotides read TGTGCCAGCGGCTGGGGGAGCACTGAAGCTTTCTTT. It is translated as CASGWGSTEAFF.